The entry below describes one T cell receptor beta chain. It lacks a known antigen. No base-level quality is on record; no much larger clone is a single base apart. Collaborating institutions collected whole blood in K2EDTA tubes following their own protocols. For TCRbeta analysis, collaborators shipped samples in one of three forms: frozen whole blood, isolated PBMCs, or DNA extracted from either of those sample types. The sample belongs to a study of blood T cell repertoires in COVID-19 (dated by TCRdb to 2020 to 2021). For the wider study: The collaborator samples originated in the United States, Italy and Spain and spanned the acute and convalescent phases of COVID-19. The material from the prospective study consisted of cDNA or gDNA derived from T cells, B-cell-depleted T cells, or PBMCs. Subjects who had been exposed to COVID-19, were actively infected with it, or had recovered from it provided the deeply sampled blood TCRbeta repertoires that made up the dataset. The repertoires were released in a freely available public database intended as a resource for research on the immune response to SARS-CoV-2. The samples were drawn from two sources: the first 160 participants of the ongoing ImmuneRACE study, and approximately 1,300 subjects contributed by 6 global collaborators. A de-identified subject ID, COVID-19 status, age in years and sex were almost always included in the sample metadata. Where available, HLA class I and class II types were taken from metadata supplied by the sample provider and were not determined by assay-based typing. Overall study results and their limits: Clinical and demographic metadata were provided uncurated, with the amount varying by source and participant.

CDR1 and CDR2, looked up from the germline V gene (reference sequence), are SEHNR and FQNEAQ. V loses 5 bases at its end and J loses 8 bases; junction bases beyond the gene matches: 4. The cysteine opens and the phenylalanine closes a CDR3 of 12 amino acids. Only the CDR3 DNA stays, 36 bases, in frame from base 1. TCRbeta CDR3 regions were amplified from genomic DNA by means of the immunoSEQ Assay, a bias-controlled multiplex PCR. As for the authors' bioinformatics: The number of nucleated cells in each sample was estimated from the amplification of reference gene primers within the assay. Sequence reads were collapsed and filtered to measure the absolute abundance of every unique TCRbeta CDR3 rearrangement. For each sample, productive Simpson clonality was calculated by taking the square root of Simpson's diversity index across productive rearrangements. Imported from immuneACCESS, the table was reduced by TCRdb to in-frame sequences with V and J called. These copies leave out some clones; in studies compared against another copy, an unresolved V gene accounts for under half, and the cause of the remainder is not known. V and J calls plus clone size are reproduced from that table; the DNA served to infer D and trimming. The sample yields 150,000 to 200,000 clones; 65% to 85% were counted once. Less than 3.5% of the sample rests with the top ten.

The sample consisted of peripheral blood. The clonotype originates from a woman aged 60-75 years with acute or convalescent COVID-19. The rearrangement joined TRBV7-9 to TRBJ1-1; 8 bases in the middle match TRBD1. The CDR3 in this case is CASSGTGFEAFF. The sequenced DNA is TGTGCCAGCAGCGGGACAGGCTTCGAAGCTTTCTTT.